This T cell receptor beta chain appears in the sequencing data of a study of cytomegalovirus exposure and HLA in healthy donors. The CDR3 runs 14 residues. CDR1 and CDR2 (germline): MNHEY, SMNVEV (reference sequence). Deletions cut 2 bases from V and 4 bases from J, with 11 bases between. The PCR employed 60 Vbeta primers together with 13 Jbeta primers. Some clones are missing from TCRdb's copy, which holds only in-frame ones; the method was immunoSEQ multiplex PCR. The sample carries 150,000 to 200,000 clones, just under 80% recorded once. The study, taken as a whole, reports: Per published reports, the classifier diagnosed cytomegalovirus status with high specificity and sensitivity. When a later analysis compared HLA-associated TCR beta chains with equally common others, the HLA-associated chains turned out to be more clonally expanded and to have lower generation probabilities.

Concerning this clone itself: Its target is not known.

The receptor comes from a man aged 18 to 35 in good health and CMV-seropositive. The source material was PBMCs. This rearrangement joins TRBV27 to TRBJ1-1; the D gene is possibly TRBD1 (6 bases). As DNA, the CDR3 is TGTGCCAGCAGTTTACAGGGGCAGGGCACTGAAGCTTTCTTT. It encodes CASSLQGQGTEAFF.